The 6 T cell receptor beta chains in this list originate from one sample, sequenced in a study of Graves' ophthalmopathy and Graves' hyperthyroidism. As the template, RNA transcripts were used to amplify TCR beta CDR3 regions. The authors performed first-round RT-PCR with HTBI primers and then a second-round multiplex PCR. TCRdb reanalysed the multiplex PCR reads using MiXCR and keeps one entry per CDR3 protein. The sample lists over a million distinct CDR3 sequences, about 38% seen once, with 11% in the top ten. Sequenced material: peripheral blood or thyroid tissue (not recorded which). Source of these receptors: an adult man with Graves' hyperthyroidism.

This chain connects TRBV10-3 to TRBJ1-2; D is ambiguous. CDR1 is ENHRY, CDR2 SYGVKD, per germline. The length of the CDR3 is 15 residues. V dropped 6 bases and J dropped 4 bases, with 18 bases sitting between them. The CDR3 region has the DNA TGTGCCATCAGCGTTGGCGGACGGTATAGCTATGGCTACACCTTC. Protein sequence: CAISVGGRYSYGYTF.

This chain uses TRBV7-2 with TRBJ2-5, with D unclear. This CDR3 is built from 13 residues. Looked up from germline, CDR1 is SGHTA and CDR2 is FQGNSA. The V end was cut by 3 bases, the J end by 4 bases, with 9 bases between. The DNA for the CDR3 is TGTGCCAGCAGCTTCTCCCGGACAGAGACCCAGTACTTC. The encoded protein is CASSFSRTETQYF.

This clonotype was seen a handful of times. With a much larger clone just one base away, this may be a read error. This chain connects TRBV19 to TRBJ2-6; TRBD1 aligns across 9 bases. J gave up 5 bases and V 8 bases, and 7 bases lay outside the gene matches. Germline V CDR1 and CDR2: LNHDA, SQIVND (reference sequence). This CDR3 contains 15 residues. CDR3 region: CASAQGAPRANVLTF. The CDR3 DNA is TGTGCCAGTGCACAGGGGGCGCCAAGGGCCAACGTCCTGACTTTC.

This clonotype was counted many times. The rearrangement uses TRBV14 and TRBJ2-5, with TRBD2 identical over 10 bases. The CDR3 consists of 15 residues. V lost 2 bases and J lost 5; bases outside the gene matches: 5. CDR1 is SGHDN and CDR2 is FVKESK in the germline V gene. This chain's CDR3 is CASSQPGLASETQYF. The CDR3 DNA sequence: TGTGCCAGCAGCCAACCGGGACTAGCGTCTGAGACCCAGTACTTC.

In this sample, this clonotype turned up many times. This chain joins TRBV29-1 and TRBJ2-7, with 7 nucleotides matching TRBD1. The CDR3 contains 13 residues. Germline V CDR1 and CDR2: SQVTM, ANQGSEA. Trimming at V came to 4 bases and at J to 3 bases, leaving 6 bases not matched to a gene. CDR3 nucleotide sequence: TGCAGCGTTGGGGACAGTTTTCACTACGAGCAGTACTTC. Protein product: CSVGDSFHYEQYF.

Ten or more counts support this clonotype. The gene calls are TRBV4-1 and TRBJ1-2; D gene unclear. The CDR3 length is 14 residues. Trimming shortened V by 6 bases and J by 0 bases, and 11 bases separated the two germline ends. Per germline, CDR1 MGHRA and CDR2 YSYEKL. The CDR3 spells CASRPPGANYGYTF. The CDR3 DNA reads TGCGCCAGCAGGCCTCCAGGAGCTAACTATGGCTACACCTTC.